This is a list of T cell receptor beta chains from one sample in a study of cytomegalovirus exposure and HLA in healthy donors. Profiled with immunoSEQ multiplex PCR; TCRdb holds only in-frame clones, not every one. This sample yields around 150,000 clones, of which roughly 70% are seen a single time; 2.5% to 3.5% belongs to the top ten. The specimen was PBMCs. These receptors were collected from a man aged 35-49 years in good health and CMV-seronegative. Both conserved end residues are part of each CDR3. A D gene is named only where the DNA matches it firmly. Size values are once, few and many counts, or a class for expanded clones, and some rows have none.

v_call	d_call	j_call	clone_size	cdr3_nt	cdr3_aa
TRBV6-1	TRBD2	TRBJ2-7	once	TGTGCCAGCGCCTTCGGGAGCGGGGGAACCTACGAGCAGTACTTC	CASAFGSGGTYEQYF
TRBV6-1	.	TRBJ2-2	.	TGTGCCAGTCACCGGGACAAAGAGGCCGGGGAGCTGTTTTTT	CASHRDKEAGELFF
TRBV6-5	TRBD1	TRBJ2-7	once	TGTGCCAGCAGCTACGGGCCCGGACAGGCCCTTACCGGGCAGTACTTC	CASSYGPGQALTGQYF
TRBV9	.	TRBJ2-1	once	TGTGCCAGCAGCGTATCTGGGGGGGCATCCTACAATGAGCAGTTCTTC	CASSVSGGASYNEQFF
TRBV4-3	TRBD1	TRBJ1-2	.	TGCGCCAGCAGCCAGGGTCCGGGACAGGGACCTTATGGCTACACCTTC	CASSQGPGQGPYGYTF
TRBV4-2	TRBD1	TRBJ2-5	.	TGTGCCAGCAGCCAACTTCAGGGGGAAGGGGAGACCCAGTACTTC	CASSQLQGEGETQYF
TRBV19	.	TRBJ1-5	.	TGTGCCAGTAAGAGTCGGGGGGCTGGGAATCAGCCCCAGCATTTT	CASKSRGAGNQPQHF
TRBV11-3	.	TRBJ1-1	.	TGTGCCAGCAGCTGGCAGGGGACGAGGACTGAAGCTTTCTTT	CASSWQGTRTEAFF
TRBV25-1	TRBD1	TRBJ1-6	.	TGTGCCAGCACGCGACAGGGGTTAAATTCACCCCTCCACTTT	CASTRQGLNSPLHF
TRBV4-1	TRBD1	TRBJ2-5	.	TGCGCCAGCAGCCAAGTACAGGGGGCAGGTGGACAAGAGACCCAGTACTTC	CASSQVQGAGGQETQYF
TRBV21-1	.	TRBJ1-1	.	TGTGCCAGGAGATTCCAGGGAGGGAACACTGAAGCTTTCTTT	CARRFQGGNTEAFF
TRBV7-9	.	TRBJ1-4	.	TGTGCCAGCAGCTTAACCTCAGGATATGAAAAACTGTTTTTT	CASSLTSGYEKLFF
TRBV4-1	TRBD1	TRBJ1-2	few	TGCGCCAGCCATAGGACAGGGGATTACTATGGCTACACCTTC	CASHRTGDYYGYTF
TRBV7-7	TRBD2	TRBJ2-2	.	TGTGCCAGCAGGAGAACGGGGGGTAATACCGGGGAGCTGTTTTTT	CASRRTGGNTGELFF
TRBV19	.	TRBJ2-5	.	TGTGCCAGTAGTATAGCAAGGGGGGGACAAGAGACCCAGTACTTC	CASSIARGGQETQYF
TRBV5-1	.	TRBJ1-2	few	TGCGCCAGCAGCTTGTCAGGCTATGGCTACACCTTC	CASSLSGYGYTF
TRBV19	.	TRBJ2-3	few	TGTGCCAGTAGTCTCCAGTCGGGGGATGCAGATACGCAGTATTTT	CASSLQSGDADTQYF
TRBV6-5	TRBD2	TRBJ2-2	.	TGTGCCAGCCGCCCCGGGGGGGCGTCGGGGGAGCTGTTTTTT	CASRPGGASGELFF
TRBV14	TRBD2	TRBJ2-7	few	TGTGCCAGCAGCCAAGGGCTAGCGGGAGACCCCTCCTACGAGCAGTACTTC	CASSQGLAGDPSYEQYF
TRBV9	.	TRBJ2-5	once	TGTGCCAGCAGCGTATCAGATGGCACGATGGAGACCCAGTACTTC	CASSVSDGTMETQYF
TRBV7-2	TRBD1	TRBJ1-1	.	TGTGCCAGCAGCCCACAGGGGCAGTTGAACACTGAAGCTTTCTTT	CASSPQGQLNTEAFF
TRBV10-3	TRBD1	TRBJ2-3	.	TGTGCCATCAGTGTCCAGGGGGTGAGCACAGATACGCAGTATTTT	CAISVQGVSTDTQYF
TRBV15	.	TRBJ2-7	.	TGTGCCACCAGCAGAGATCGGGGCGGGGTGAGCGAGCAGTACTTC	CATSRDRGGVSEQYF
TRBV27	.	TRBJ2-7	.	TGTGCCAGCAGTTTACTACAGGGCTCCTACGAGCAGTACTTC	CASSLLQGSYEQYF
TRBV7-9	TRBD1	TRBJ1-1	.	TGTGCCAGCAGCTCCTCCGGGACAGCGAACACTGAAGCTTTCTTT	CASSSSGTANTEAFF
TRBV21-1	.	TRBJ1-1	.	TGTGCCAGCAGCAAAGCTCCGACAACAGGGGGCGCTTTCTTT	CASSKAPTTGGAFF
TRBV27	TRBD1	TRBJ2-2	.	TGTGCCAGCAGTTATAATCCCGTAACGACAGGGGGCGAATCCACCGGGGAGCTGTTTTTT	CASSYNPVTTGGESTGELFF
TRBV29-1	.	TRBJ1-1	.	TGCAGCGTTGAAGAGGCGGCGAACACTGAAGCTTTCTTT	CSVEEAANTEAFF
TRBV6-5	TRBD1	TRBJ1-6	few	TGTGCCAGCAGTCCGACGACAGGGTGGCCCCTCCACTTT	CASSPTTGWPLHF
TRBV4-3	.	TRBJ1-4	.	TGCGCCAGCAGCCATAGTCCCCAGGGCGGAGAAAAACTGTTTTTT	CASSHSPQGGEKLFF
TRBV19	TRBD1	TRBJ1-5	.	TGTGCCAGTAGTAGGGACAGGGGGGGGAGCAATCAGCCCCAGCATTTT	CASSRDRGGSNQPQHF
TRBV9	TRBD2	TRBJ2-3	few	TGTGCCAGCAGCCCGCCCCCGGGAGGGCCTCCAGCAGATACGCAGTATTTT	CASSPPPGGPPADTQYF
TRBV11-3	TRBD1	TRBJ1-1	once	TGTGCCAGCTGTCCACGCGGGACAGGGGGCGCGGAAGCTTTCTTT	CASCPRGTGGAEAFF
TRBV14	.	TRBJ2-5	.	TGTGCCAGCAGCCAAGAATTGGGCAGCTGGTACCAAGAGACCCAGTACTTC	CASSQELGSWYQETQYF
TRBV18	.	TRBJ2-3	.	TGTGCCAGCTCACCAACACTAGGAGATACGCAGTATTTT	CASSPTLGDTQYF
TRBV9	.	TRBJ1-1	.	TGTGCCAGCAGCGTACTTAGTGGCGGGGCTGAAGCTTTCTTT	CASSVLSGGAEAFF
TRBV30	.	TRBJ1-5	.	TGTGCCTGGAGTGTACGGGGGAATCAGCCCCAGCATTTT	CAWSVRGNQPQHF
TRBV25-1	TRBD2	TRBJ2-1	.	TGTGCCAGCAGTGGAGGACTAGCGGGAGAAACGCGGCGGAATGAGCAGTTCTTC	CASSGGLAGETRRNEQFF
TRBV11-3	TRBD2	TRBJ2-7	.	TGTGCCAGCAGCTTAGCCCCATGGACTAGCGGGGGGAACGAGCAGTACTTC	CASSLAPWTSGGNEQYF
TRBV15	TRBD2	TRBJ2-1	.	TGTGCCACCAGCAGAGAAATTGGGCGGGAGGCCGGGTACAATGAGCAGTTCTTC	CATSREIGREAGYNEQFF
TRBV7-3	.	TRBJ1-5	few	TGTGCCAGCAGCTTAATCGCGGGGCAGCCCCAGCATTTT	CASSLIAGQPQHF
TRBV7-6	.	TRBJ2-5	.	TGTGCCAGCAGCTTAGGATTTACAGGGTCGGAGGAGACCCAGTACTTC	CASSLGFTGSEETQYF
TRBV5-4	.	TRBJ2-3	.	TGTGCCAGCAGCCCGGGGGGACAGGGCACAGATACGCAGTATTTT	CASSPGGQGTDTQYF
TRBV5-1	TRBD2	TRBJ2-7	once	TGCGCCAGCAGCATCCGACTAGCGGGAGTTTCCTACGAGCAGTACTTC	CASSIRLAGVSYEQYF
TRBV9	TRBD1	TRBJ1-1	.	TGTGCCAGCAGCGTAGAGGGGGCAGGGAATACTGAAGCTTTCTTT	CASSVEGAGNTEAFF
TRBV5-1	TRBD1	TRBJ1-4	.	TGCGCCAGCAGCTTGGGACAGGGCCCGGGGAAACTGTTTTTT	CASSLGQGPGKLFF
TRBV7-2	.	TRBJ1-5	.	TGTGCCAGCAGCTTCTCCCGTTTGCCCCAGCATTTT	CASSFSRLPQHF
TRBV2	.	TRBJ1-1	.	TGTGCCTCGGTCCTCCACGACACTGAAGCTTTCTTT	CASVLHDTEAFF